The TCR beta chain under discussion was sequenced for a study of Tregs in tolerant kidney transplant recipients. Points from the study as a whole: Biological reproducibility was not directly addressed in this study.

Only in-frame clones appear in the TCRdb table, and some are missing; sequencing was by immunoSEQ multiplex PCR. Among 200,000 to 300,000 clones listed, 80% to 85% were seen once. Concerning this clone: What it binds is not known.

Germline V CDR1 and CDR2: SGHTA, FQGNSA. This CDR3 has 14 amino acids. V was pared by 0 bases and J by 2 bases, with 4 bases between. Unstimulated Tregs (CD4+CD25+CD127-) and CD4+CD25- non-Tregs were sorted from PBMCs. The rearrangement joins TRBV7-2 to TRBJ2-2, with D uncertain. The sequencing input was CD4+ T cells from blood. The clonotype was recovered from a human donor in good health. CDR3 nucleotide sequence: TGTGCCAGCAGCTTAGCACTAAACACCGGGGAGCTGTTTTTT. Translating it yields CASSLALNTGELFF.